The clone carrying this T cell receptor beta chain appeared once. Its antigen is still unknown. V lost 6 bases to trimming and J lost 2 bases; unmatched junction nucleotides: 8. In germline, CDR1 is KGHSH, CDR2 LQKENI. CDR3 size: 15 residues. Data came from immunoSEQ multiplex PCR; TCRdb stores just in-frame clones and leaves some out. This sample yields 45,000 to 65,000 clones, of which roughly 77% are seen a single time; nearly 0.7% belongs to the top ten. This record belongs to a study of OX40 agonist ivuxolimab in advanced cancers. Study observations and caveats: Which antigen the expanded peripheral T cells recognized is unknown. Compared with CD4+, CD8+ T cells on average had more expanded clones.

The origin of this receptor is an adult with an advanced solid tumor such as melanoma, head and neck, liver or kidney cancer. Sequenced material: CD4+ or CD8+ T cells sorted from blood, taken in a trial of the OX40 agonist ivuxolimab. The chain recombines TRBV18 with TRBJ2-3; TRBD1 agrees at 7 bases. For the CDR3, the DNA is TGTGCCAGCTCTACACCGGACAGGTACACAGATACGCAGTATTTT. Translating gives CASSTPDRYTDTQYF.